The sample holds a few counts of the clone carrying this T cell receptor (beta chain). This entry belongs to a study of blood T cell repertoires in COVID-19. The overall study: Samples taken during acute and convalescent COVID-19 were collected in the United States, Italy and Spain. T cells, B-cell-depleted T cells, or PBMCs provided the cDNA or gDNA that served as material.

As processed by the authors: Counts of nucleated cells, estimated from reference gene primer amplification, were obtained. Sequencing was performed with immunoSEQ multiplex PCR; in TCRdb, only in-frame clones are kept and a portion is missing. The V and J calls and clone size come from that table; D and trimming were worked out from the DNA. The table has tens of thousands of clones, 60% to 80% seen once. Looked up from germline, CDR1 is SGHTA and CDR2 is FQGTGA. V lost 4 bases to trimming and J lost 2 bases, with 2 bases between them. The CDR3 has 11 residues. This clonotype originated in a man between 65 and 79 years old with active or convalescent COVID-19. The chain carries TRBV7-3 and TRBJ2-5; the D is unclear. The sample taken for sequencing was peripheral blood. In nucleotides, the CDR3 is TGTGCCAGCAGCTCGCAAGAGACCCAGTACTTC. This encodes CASSSQETQYF.